Reported below is one TCR beta chain. Its antigen is not identified. This sample stems from a study of radiotherapy plus CTLA-4 blockade in lung cancer. As for the study in general: Among enrolled patients, less than 20% responded and around 30% achieved disease control.

Each patient with chemo-refractory metastatic non-small-cell lung cancer was treated with focal radiation plus CTLA-4 blockade using ipilimumab. The protocol was immunoSEQ multiplex PCR, while the TCRdb copy is restricted to in-frame clones and leaves out a portion. The table lists about 87,000 clones, 85% to 90% of them singletons, with 16% in the top ten. Trimming cost V 2 bases and J 2 bases, with 11 bases left between them. CDR3 length: 15 residues. CDR1 SGHRS and CDR2 YFSETQ come from the germline V gene. Study results and caveats: Reports state that early shifts in blood T cell clones, with interferon-beta, best predicted response. TCR clones from tumors expanded in blood after radiotherapy plus ipilimumab.

The TCR sequence derives from a human donor with non-small cell lung cancer that progressed on radiotherapy plus ipilimumab. The material was peripheral blood, obtained from a patient treated with radiotherapy plus ipilimumab. The chain links TRBV5-1 to TRBJ1-3; D unresolved. CDR3 region: CASSFNRGAGNTIYF. CDR3 nucleotides: TGCGCCAGCAGCTTCAACAGAGGAGCTGGAAACACCATATATTTT. Variable domain in full (rest from reference TRBV5-1 and TRBJ1-3): KAGVTQTPRYLIKTRGQQVTLSCSPISGHRSVSWYQQTPGQGLQFLFEYFSETQRNKGNFPGRFSGRQFSNSRSEMNVSTLELGDSALYLCASSFNRGAGNTIYFGEGSWLTVV.